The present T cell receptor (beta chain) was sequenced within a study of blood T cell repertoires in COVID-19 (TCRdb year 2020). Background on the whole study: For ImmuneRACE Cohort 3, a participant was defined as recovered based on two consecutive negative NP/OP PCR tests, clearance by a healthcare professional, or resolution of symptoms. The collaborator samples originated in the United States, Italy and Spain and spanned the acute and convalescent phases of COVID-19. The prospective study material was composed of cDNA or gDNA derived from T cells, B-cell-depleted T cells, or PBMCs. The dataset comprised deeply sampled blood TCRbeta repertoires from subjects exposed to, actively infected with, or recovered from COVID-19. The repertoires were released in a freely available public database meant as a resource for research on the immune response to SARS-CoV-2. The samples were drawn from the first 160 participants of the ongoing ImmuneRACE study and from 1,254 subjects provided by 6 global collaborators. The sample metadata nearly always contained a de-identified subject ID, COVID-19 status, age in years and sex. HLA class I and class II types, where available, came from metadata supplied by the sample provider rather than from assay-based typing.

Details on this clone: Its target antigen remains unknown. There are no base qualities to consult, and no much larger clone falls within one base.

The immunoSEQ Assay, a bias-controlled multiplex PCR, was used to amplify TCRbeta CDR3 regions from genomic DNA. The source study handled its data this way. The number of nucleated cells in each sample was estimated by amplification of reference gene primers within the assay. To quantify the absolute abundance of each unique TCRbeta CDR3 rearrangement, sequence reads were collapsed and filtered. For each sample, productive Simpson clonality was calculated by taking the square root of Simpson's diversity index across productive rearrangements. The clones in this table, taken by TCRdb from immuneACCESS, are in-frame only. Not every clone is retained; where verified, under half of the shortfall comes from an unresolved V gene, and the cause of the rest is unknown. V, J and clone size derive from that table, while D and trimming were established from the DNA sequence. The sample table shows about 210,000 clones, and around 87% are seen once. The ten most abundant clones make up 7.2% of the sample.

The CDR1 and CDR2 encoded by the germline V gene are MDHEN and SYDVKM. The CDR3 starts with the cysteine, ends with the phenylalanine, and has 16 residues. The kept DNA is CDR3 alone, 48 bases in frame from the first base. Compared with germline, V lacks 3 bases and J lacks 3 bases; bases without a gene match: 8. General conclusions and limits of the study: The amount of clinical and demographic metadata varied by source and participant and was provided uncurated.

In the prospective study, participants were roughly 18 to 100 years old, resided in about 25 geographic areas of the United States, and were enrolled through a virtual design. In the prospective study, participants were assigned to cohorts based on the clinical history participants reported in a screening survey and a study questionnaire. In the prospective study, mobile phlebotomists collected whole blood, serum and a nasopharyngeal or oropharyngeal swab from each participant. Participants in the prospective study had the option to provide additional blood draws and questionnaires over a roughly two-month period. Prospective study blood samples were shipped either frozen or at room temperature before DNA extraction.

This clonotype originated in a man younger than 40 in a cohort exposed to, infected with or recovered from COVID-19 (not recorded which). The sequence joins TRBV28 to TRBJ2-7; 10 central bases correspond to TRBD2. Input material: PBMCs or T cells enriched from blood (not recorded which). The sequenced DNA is TGTGCCAGCAGTTTTGTAGCTAGCGGGAGAGACTACGAGCAGTACTTC. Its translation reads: CASSFVASGRDYEQYF.